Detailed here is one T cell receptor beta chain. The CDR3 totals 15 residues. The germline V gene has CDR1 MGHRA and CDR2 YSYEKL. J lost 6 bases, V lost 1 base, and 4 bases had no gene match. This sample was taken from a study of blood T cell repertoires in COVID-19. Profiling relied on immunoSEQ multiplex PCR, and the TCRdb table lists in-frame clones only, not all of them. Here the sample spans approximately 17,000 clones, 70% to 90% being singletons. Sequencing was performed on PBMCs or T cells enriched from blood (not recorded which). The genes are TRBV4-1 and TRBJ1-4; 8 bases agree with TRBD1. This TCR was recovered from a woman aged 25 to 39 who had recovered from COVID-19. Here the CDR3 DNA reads TGCGCCAGCAGCCAAGCCAGGGGGCTGGATGAAAAACTGTTTTTT. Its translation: CASSQARGLDEKLFF.